This T cell receptor beta chain was identified in a study of cytomegalovirus exposure and HLA in healthy donors. Findings and caveats of the study: Most of the CMV-associated TCR beta chains (in a later analysis) appeared to be HLA-restricted.

On this clone: Its antigen is not known.

Use of 60 Vbeta and 13 Jbeta primers characterized the PCR. Only in-frame clones appear in the TCRdb table, and some are missing; sequencing was by immunoSEQ multiplex PCR. The data show about 150,000 clones, approximately 84% seen once. This CDR3 contains 14 residues. V lost 5 bases and J lost 4; bases outside the gene matches: 3. The germline V gene encodes CDR1 LNHDA and CDR2 SQIVND (reference sequence). V gene TRBV19 combines with J gene TRBJ1-1, with 11 bases that match TRBD1. The sample comprised PBMCs. This clonotype originated in a woman aged 45-65 years in good health and CMV-seropositive. CDR3 residues: CASSGGTGGTEAFF. As DNA, the CDR3 is TGTGCCAGTAGTGGGGGGACAGGGGGCACTGAAGCTTTCTTT.